Described below is a single T cell receptor beta chain sequence and its context. The count of this clone is one. Its cognate antigen has yet to be identified. Base quality data are lacking; no much larger clone is found one base away. Collaborating institutions collected whole blood in K2EDTA tubes following their own protocols. Collaborator samples were shipped for TCRbeta analysis as frozen whole blood, isolated PBMCs, or DNA extracted from either sample type. The data stem from a study of blood T cell repertoires in COVID-19 (dated by TCRdb to about 2020). General notes on the study: Collaborator samples came from the United States, Italy and Spain and covered acute and convalescent phases of COVID-19. Deeply sampled blood TCRbeta repertoires from subjects exposed to, actively infected with, or recovered from COVID-19 were included in the dataset. The sample metadata nearly always contained a de-identified subject ID, COVID-19 status, age in years and sex. The material from the prospective study consisted of cDNA or gDNA derived from T cells, B-cell-depleted T cells, or PBMCs. The repertoires were released in a freely available public database meant as a resource for research on the immune response to SARS-CoV-2. The samples were drawn from two sources: the first 160 participants of the ongoing ImmuneRACE study, and 950 to 1,500 subjects contributed by 6 global collaborators. Where available, HLA class I and class II types were obtained from metadata supplied by the sample provider rather than from assay-based typing. Study-level results and caveats: How much clinical and demographic metadata was included differed by source and by participant, and the metadata was provided uncurated.

TCRbeta CDR3 regions were amplified from genomic DNA using the immunoSEQ Assay, a bias-controlled multiplex PCR. The original pipeline was this. Nucleated cell counts per sample were estimated from amplification of reference gene primers within the assay. Sequence reads were collapsed and filtered to measure the absolute abundance of every unique TCRbeta CDR3 rearrangement. For each sample, productive Simpson clonality was calculated as the square root of Simpson's diversity index across productive rearrangements. Not all clones reach the TCRdb copy of this immuneACCESS table, which keeps in-frame sequences only. Checked studies attribute under half of the gap to unresolved V genes and leave the rest unexplained. The DNA gave D and trimming, while V, J and clone size come from that table. The sample table holds fewer than 300,000 clones, of which less than 90% were seen once. The top ten clones comprise roughly 2.7% of the sample.

The TCR was taken from a woman in her sixties or seventies with active or convalescent COVID-19. Source material: peripheral blood.

The CDR3 protein: CASSIGTSVYEQYF. The DNA reads TGTGCCAGCAGTATCGGGACTAGCGTATACGAGCAGTACTTC. The sequence joins TRBV28 to TRBJ2-7; 10 junctional bases match TRBD2. V lost 5 bases and J lost 4 bases, and the count of bases not matched to a germline gene is 5. CDR1 MDHEN and CDR2 SYDVKM are derived from the germline V gene. From its cysteine to its phenylalanine, the CDR3 spans 14 amino acids. Solely the CDR3 DNA is kept, with 42 bases framed from the first base.